The clone carrying this T cell receptor beta chain appeared many times. RNA transcripts served as the template for amplifying TCR beta CDR3 regions. The TCR CDR3 first-round RT-PCR relied on the HTBI primer set. Each CDR3 protein is one row after TCRdb ran MiXCR on the multiplex PCR reads. The table records about 640,000 distinct CDR3 sequences, roughly 15% of them present only once. CDR3 length: 16 residues. Germline V gene sequence: CDR1 SNHLY, CDR2 FYNNEI. The trim removed 6 bases at V and 2 bases at J, leaving 9 bases unmatched. These data originate in a study of T cells in Graves' hyperthyroidism and ophthalmopathy.

The clonotype comes from a woman in her fifties or sixties with Graves' ophthalmopathy. Material for sequencing was blood. The chain recombines TRBV2 with TRBJ1-4; 7 bases are shared with TRBD1. In DNA, the CDR3 is TGTGCCAGCAGCTCCACAGGGGATCAGACTAATGAAAAACTGTTTTTT. Translating gives CASSSTGDQTNEKLFF.